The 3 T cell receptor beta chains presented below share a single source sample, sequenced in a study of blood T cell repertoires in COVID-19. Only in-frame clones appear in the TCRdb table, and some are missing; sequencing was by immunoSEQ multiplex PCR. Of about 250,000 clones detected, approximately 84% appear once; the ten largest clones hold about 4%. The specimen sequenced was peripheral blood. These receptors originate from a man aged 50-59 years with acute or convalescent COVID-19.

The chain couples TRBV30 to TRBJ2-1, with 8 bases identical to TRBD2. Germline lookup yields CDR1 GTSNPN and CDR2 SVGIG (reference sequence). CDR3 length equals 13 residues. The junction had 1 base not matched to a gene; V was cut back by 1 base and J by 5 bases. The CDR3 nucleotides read TGTGCCTGGAGTGCCGGGAGGGACAATGAGCAGTTCTTC. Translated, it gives CAWSAGRDNEQFF.

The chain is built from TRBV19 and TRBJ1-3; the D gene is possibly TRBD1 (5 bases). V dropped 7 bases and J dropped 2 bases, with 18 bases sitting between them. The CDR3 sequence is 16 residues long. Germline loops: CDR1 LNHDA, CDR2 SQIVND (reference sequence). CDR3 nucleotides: TGTGCCAGTACCCCCTTGGGGGGGATTACTGGAAACACCATATATTTT. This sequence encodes CASTPLGGITGNTIYF.

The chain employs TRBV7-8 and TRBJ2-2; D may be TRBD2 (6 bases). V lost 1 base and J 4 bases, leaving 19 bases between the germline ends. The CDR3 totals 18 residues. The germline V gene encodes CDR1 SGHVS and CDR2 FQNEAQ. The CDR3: CASSLGPATGVVTGELFF. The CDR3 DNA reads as TGTGCCAGCAGCTTAGGTCCGGCGACGGGAGTGGTCACCGGGGAGCTGTTTTTT.